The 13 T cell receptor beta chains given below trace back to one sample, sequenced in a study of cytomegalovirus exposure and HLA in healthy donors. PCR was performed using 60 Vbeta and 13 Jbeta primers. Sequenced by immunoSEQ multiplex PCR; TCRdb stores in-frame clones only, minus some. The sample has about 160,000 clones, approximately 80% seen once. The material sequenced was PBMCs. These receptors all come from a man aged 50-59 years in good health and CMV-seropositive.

CDR3 sequence reads: CSVDDSSYEQYF. The CDR3 nucleotides are TGCAGCGTTGACGACAGCTCCTACGAGCAGTACTTC. The chain recombines TRBV29-1 with TRBJ2-7; TRBD1 is a possible D gene (5 bases). CDR3 length equals 12 residues. CDR1 and CDR2 from the germline V gene are SQVTM and ANQGSEA. With 3 bases removed from V and 0 bases from J, the gap between germline ends came to 6 bases.

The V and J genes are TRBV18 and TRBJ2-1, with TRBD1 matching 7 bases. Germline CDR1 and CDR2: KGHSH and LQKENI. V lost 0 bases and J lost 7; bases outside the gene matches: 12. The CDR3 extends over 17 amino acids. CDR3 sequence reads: CASSPPAWDRDLNEQFF. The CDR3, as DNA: TGTGCCAGCTCACCACCGGCCTGGGACAGAGACTTGAATGAGCAGTTCTTC.

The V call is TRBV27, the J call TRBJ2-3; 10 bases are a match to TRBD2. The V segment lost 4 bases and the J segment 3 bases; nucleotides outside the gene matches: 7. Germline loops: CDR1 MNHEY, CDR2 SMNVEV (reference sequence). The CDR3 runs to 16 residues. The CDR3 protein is CASSSSPSGGTDTQYF. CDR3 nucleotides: TGTGCCAGCAGTTCCTCCCCTAGCGGGGGTACAGATACGCAGTATTTT.

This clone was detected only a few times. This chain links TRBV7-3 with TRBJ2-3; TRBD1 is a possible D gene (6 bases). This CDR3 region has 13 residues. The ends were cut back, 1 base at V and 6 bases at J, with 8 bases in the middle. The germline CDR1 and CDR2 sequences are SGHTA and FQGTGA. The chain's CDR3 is CASSLKRGDTQYF. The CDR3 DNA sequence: TGTGCCAGCAGCTTAAAGAGGGGGGATACGCAGTATTTT.

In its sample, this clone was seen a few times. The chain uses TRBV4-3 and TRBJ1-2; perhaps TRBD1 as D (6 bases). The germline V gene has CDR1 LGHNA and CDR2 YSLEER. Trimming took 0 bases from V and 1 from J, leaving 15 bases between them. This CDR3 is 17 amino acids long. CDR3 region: CASSQDSPGHNNYGYTF. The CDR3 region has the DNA TGCGCCAGCAGCCAAGATTCGCCGGGACACAATAACTATGGCTACACCTTC.

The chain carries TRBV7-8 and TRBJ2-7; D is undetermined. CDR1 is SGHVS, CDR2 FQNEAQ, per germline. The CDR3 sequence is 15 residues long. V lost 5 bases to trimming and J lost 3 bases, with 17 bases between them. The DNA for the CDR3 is TGTGCCAGCAGCCCAACGGAGCATCCACTCTACGAGCAGTACTTC. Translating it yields CASSPTEHPLYEQYF.

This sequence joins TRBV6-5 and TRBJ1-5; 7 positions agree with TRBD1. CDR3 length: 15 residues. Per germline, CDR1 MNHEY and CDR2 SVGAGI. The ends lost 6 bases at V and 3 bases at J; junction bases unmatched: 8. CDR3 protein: CASRPGTEINQPQHF. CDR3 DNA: TGTGCCAGCAGACCCGGGACAGAGATCAATCAGCCCCAGCATTTT.

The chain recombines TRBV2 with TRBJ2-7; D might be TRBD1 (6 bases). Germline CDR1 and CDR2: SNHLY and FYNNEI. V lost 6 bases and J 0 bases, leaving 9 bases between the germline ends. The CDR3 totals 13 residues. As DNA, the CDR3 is TGTGCCAGCAGGGAGGACAGCTCCTACGAGCAGTACTTC. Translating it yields CASREDSSYEQYF. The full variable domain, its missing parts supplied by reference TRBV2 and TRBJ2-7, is EPEVTQTPSHQVTQMGQEVILRCVPISNHLYFYWYRQILGQKVEFLVSFYNNEISEKSEIFDDQFSVERPDGSNFTLKIRSTKLEDSAMYFCASREDSSYEQYFGPGTRLTVT.

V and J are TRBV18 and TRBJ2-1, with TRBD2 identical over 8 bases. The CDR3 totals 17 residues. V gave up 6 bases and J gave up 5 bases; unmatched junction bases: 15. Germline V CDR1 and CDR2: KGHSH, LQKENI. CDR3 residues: CASSPTVYSGVDNEQFF. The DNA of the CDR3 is TGTGCCAGCTCCCCCACTGTGTATAGCGGGGTAGACAATGAGCAGTTCTTC.

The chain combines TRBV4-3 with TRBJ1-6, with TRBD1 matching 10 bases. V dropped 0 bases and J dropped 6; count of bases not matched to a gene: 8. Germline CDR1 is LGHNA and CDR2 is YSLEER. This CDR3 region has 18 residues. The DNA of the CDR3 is TGCGCCAGCAGCCAAGATTTAGCGGGACAGGGGCGTAATTCACCCCTCCACTTT. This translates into CASSQDLAGQGRNSPLHF.

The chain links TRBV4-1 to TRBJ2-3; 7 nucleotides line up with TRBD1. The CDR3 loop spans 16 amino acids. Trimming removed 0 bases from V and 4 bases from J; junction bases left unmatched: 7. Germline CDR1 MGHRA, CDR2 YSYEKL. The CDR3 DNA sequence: TGCGCCAGCAGCCAAGAAGCGGACAGGAGCGCAGATACGCAGTATTTT. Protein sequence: CASSQEADRSADTQYF.

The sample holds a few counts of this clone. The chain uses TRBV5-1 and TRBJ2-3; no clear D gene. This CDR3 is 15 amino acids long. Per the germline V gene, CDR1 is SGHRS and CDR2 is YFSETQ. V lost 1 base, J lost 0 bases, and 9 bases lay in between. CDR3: CASSLMPDSTDTQYF. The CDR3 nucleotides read TGCGCCAGCAGCTTGATGCCAGATAGCACAGATACGCAGTATTTT.

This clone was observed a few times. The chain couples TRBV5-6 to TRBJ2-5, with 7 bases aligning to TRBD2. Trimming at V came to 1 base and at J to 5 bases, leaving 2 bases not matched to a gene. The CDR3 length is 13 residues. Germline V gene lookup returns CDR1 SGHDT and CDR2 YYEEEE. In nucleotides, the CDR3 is TGTGCCAGCAGCTTGTGGGGGGGGGAGACCCAGTACTTC. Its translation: CASSLWGGETQYF.